These 10 T cell receptor beta chains share one sample of origin, sequenced in a study of T cells in Graves' hyperthyroidism and ophthalmopathy. The TCR beta CDR3 regions underwent amplification using RNA transcripts as the source. Researchers ran a first-round RT-PCR on the TCR CDR3 using the HTBI primer set. TCRdb re-called the multiplex PCR reads through MiXCR, storing one row per CDR3 protein. This sample carries more than 300,000 distinct CDR3 sequences, about 13% of them seen once, and the ten largest clones take 9% to 9.5%. The sequenced material came from blood. The receptors were sampled from a woman under 30 with Graves' hyperthyroidism.

The chain employs TRBV6-1 and TRBJ1-4; perhaps TRBD1 as D (5 bases). Trimming took off 6 bases at V and 4 bases at J, with 12 bases between the two ends. This CDR3 has 14 residues. Germline CDR1 is MNHNS and CDR2 is SASEGT. CDR3 sequence reads: CASRMTVYNEKLFF. Here the CDR3 DNA reads TGTGCCAGCAGGATGACAGTTTATAATGAAAAACTGTTTTTT.

A few counts support this clonotype. Since a much larger clone is just one base distant, this may be a read error. The chain has TRBV5-1 and TRBJ1-5; the match to TRBD1 covers 10 bases. The CDR3 extends over 16 amino acids. CDR1 and CDR2 from the germline V gene are SGHRS and YFSETQ. As DNA, the CDR3 is TGCGCCGGCAGCTTGGCCGGGACAGGGGACGGCCAGCCCCAGCATTTT. It is translated as CAGSLAGTGDGQPQHF.

In this sample, this clonotype turned up many times. The chain links TRBV18 to TRBJ1-1; the D gene is possibly TRBD1 (5 bases). The CDR3 runs to 15 residues. Germline assignment: CDR1 KGHSH and CDR2 LQKENI. Between the trimmed V and J ends, which lost 3 bases and 0 bases, there was a span of 11 bases. For the CDR3, the DNA is TGTGCCAGCTCACCTAAGGGGTCTGTGAACACTGAAGCTTTCTTT. Translating gives CASSPKGSVNTEAFF.

On this clonotype: The conserved closing phenylalanine or tryptophan is absent in this CDR3, likely reflecting a read error. This sequence joins TRBV5-6 and TRBJ1-6; D is undetermined. The CDR3 totals 16 residues. The V gene lost 4 bases and the J gene lost 0 bases, with 11 bases spanning the gap. The V gene's germline CDR1 is SGHDT and CDR2 YYEEEE. The CDR3 is CASSLRQGSYNSPLHS. DNA for the CDR3: TGTGCCAGCAGCCTCCGGCAAGGCTCCTATAATTCACCCCTCCACTCT.

This clonotype has ten or more counts. CDR3 amino acids: CASSLPADRSYNEQFF. The CDR3 DNA follows: TGTGCCAGCAGCTTGCCAGCGGACCGCTCCTACAATGAGCAGTTCTTC. The chain has TRBV7-9 and TRBJ2-1; possibly TRBD2 for D (5 bases). The CDR3 consists of 16 residues. The germline CDR1 and CDR2 sequences are SEHNR and FQNEAQ (reference sequence). V was trimmed by 3 bases and J by 0 bases, leaving 12 bases between them.

This clonotype has more than one count but fewer than ten. Possible read error: a much larger clone is one base away. The CDR3 region is CASSFRAGGLNGQFF. The CDR3 region has the DNA TGTGCCAGCAGCTTTCGAGCGGGGGGCCTCAATGGGCAGTTCTTC. The gene calls are TRBV3-1 and TRBJ2-1; 9 bases are shared with TRBD2. Germline V gives CDR1 LGHDT, CDR2 YNNKEL (reference sequence). CDR3 length: 15 residues.

This clonotype was found many times. The chain combines TRBV15 with TRBJ2-1, with D hard to call. This CDR3 has 14 residues. The germline V and J ends were trimmed by 0 bases and 9 bases, with 12 bases remaining between them. Germline CDR1 reads LNHNV; CDR2 reads YYDKDF (reference sequence). The CDR3 spells CATSRDRDVSEQFF. CDR3 nucleotides: TGTGCCACCAGCAGAGATCGAGATGTGAGTGAGCAGTTCTTC.

The chain carries TRBV20-1 and TRBJ1-6; 7 nucleotides agree with TRBD1. J gave up 7 bases and V 3 bases, and 3 bases lay outside the gene matches. The V gene's germline CDR1 is DFQATT and CDR2 SNEGSKA (reference sequence). CDR3 length: 13 amino acids. The CDR3 loop is CSASDRANSPLHF. In DNA, the CDR3 is TGCAGTGCTAGTGACAGGGCCAATTCACCCCTCCACTTT.

This clonotype appeared many times. The chain employs TRBV29-1 and TRBJ1-4; D remains unclear. V shed 8 bases and J shed 7 bases, with 17 bases lying between them. Looked up from germline, CDR1 is SQVTM and CDR2 is ANQGSEA. This CDR3 is built from 13 residues. CDR3: CSISLGFGEKLFF. CDR3 nucleotides: TGCAGCATAAGCTTGGGGTTTGGTGAAAAACTGTTTTTT.

This clonotype was seen only a few times. The chain links TRBV7-9 to TRBJ1-1; D is perhaps TRBD1 (5 bases). V was trimmed by 5 bases and J by 0 bases, leaving 19 bases between them. Germline CDR1 reads SEHNR; CDR2 reads FQNEAQ (reference sequence). This CDR3 spans 17 amino acids. The CDR3 nucleotides read TGTGCCAGCAGCCCCGGAAATGGGGCGCGGATGAACACTGAAGCTTTCTTT. It yields the protein CASSPGNGARMNTEAFF.